This T cell receptor (beta chain) was sequenced in a study of cytomegalovirus exposure and HLA in healthy donors. V was clipped by 0 bases and J by 4 bases, with 20 bases between them. Germline values: CDR1 LGHNA, CDR2 YNFKEQ. The CDR3 is 18 residues long. Primers included in the PCR were 60 Vbeta and 13 Jbeta primers. Assay: immunoSEQ multiplex PCR; the TCRdb copy retains only in-frame clones and omits some. This table has roughly 84,000 clones, around 81% appearing once. Material for sequencing was PBMCs. V is TRBV4-2 and J is TRBJ2-3; a weak D match, TRBD2 (6 bases). This TCR was sampled from a male donor in good health and CMV-seropositive. The CDR3 loop reads CASSQEGTAGTSADTQYF. CDR3 DNA sequence: TGTGCCAGCAGCCAAGAGGGAACCGCCGGGACTTCGGCAGATACGCAGTATTTT.